The 15 T cell receptor beta chains below were found in one sample sequenced in a study of OX40 agonist ivuxolimab in advanced cancers. Sequenced by immunoSEQ multiplex PCR; TCRdb stores in-frame clones only, minus some. The table lists about 25,000 clones, approximately 82% of them singletons. The sequences come from CD4+ or CD8+ T cells sorted from blood, collected in a trial of the OX40 agonist ivuxolimab. These receptors all stem from an adult with an advanced solid tumor such as melanoma, head and neck, liver or kidney cancer.

DNA of the CDR3: TGTGCCAGCAGCCTCGACATCGACACTGAAGCTTTCTTT. Translation: CASSLDIDTEAFF. The rearrangement links TRBV5-5 to TRBJ1-1; no clear D gene. The germline V and J ends were trimmed by 4 bases and 3 bases, with 10 bases remaining between them. Per the germline V gene, CDR1 is SGHKS and CDR2 is YYEKEE (reference sequence). This CDR3 region has 13 residues.

This clone was found once. This chain uses TRBV28 with TRBJ1-4, with D uncertain. Germline lookup yields CDR1 MDHEN and CDR2 SYDVKM. V lost 6 bases and J 7 bases, leaving 15 bases between the germline ends. The CDR3 is made up of 14 amino acids. The chain's CDR3 is CASRRERRPEKLFF. CDR3 DNA sequence: TGTGCCAGCAGAAGGGAACGGAGACCTGAAAAACTGTTTTTT.

DNA for the CDR3: TGTGCCAGCAGCTCCTTAGCGGGGAGCTCCTACAATGAGCAGTTCTTC. It is translated as CASSSLAGSSYNEQFF. V gene TRBV7-9 combines with J gene TRBJ2-1; 8 positions match TRBD2. V lost 4 bases and J lost 0; bases outside the gene matches: 5. The CDR3 contains 16 residues. CDR1 is SEHNR and CDR2 is FQNEAQ in the germline V gene (reference sequence).

The genes are TRBV5-6 and TRBJ1-1; possible D gene TRBD1, 5 bases. V lost 3 bases and J 2 bases, leaving 14 bases between the germline ends. Germline CDR1 reads SGHDT; CDR2 reads YYEEEE. The CDR3 sequence is 15 residues long. The DNA of the CDR3 is TGTGCCAGCAGCTGGGGGACGGTATCAAACACTGAAGCTTTCTTT. Residues: CASSWGTVSNTEAFF.

The gene calls are TRBV27 and TRBJ2-1, with 14 bases matching TRBD2. The CDR3 consists of 14 residues. The ends lost 9 bases at V and 4 bases at J; junction bases unmatched: 2. The germline V gene encodes CDR1 MNHEY and CDR2 SMNVEV (reference sequence). Here the CDR3 DNA reads TGTGCCAGTCGACTAGCGGGGGGGTACAATGAGCAGTTCTTC. Its translation: CASRLAGGYNEQFF.

A few counts support this clone. The chain has TRBV9 and TRBJ1-2; D ambiguous. Germline CDR1 SGDLS, CDR2 YYNGEE. The ends were cut back, 7 bases at V and 14 bases at J, with 18 bases in the middle. This CDR3 contains 11 residues. CDR3 in amino acids: CASAVGTDETF. CDR3 nucleotide sequence: TGTGCCAGCGCTGTGGGCACGGATGAAACCTTC.

The chain combines TRBV5-6 with TRBJ2-1; TRBD2 matches at 10 bases. Germline V gene lookup returns CDR1 SGHDT and CDR2 YYEEEE. J lost 1 base, V lost 3 bases, and 7 bases had no gene match. The CDR3 contains 17 residues. CDR3 nucleotide sequence: TGTGCCAGCAGCTCGAGACTAGCGGGTCCTTCCTACAATGAGCAGTTCTTC. It is translated as CASSSRLAGPSYNEQFF.

The chain combines TRBV28 with TRBJ2-3; the D gene is possibly TRBD1 (7 bases). The germline V gene encodes CDR1 MDHEN and CDR2 SYDVKM. The CDR3 has 18 residues. The V and J ends lost 2 bases and 3 bases respectively, with 21 bases between them. The CDR3 nucleotides are TGTGCCAGCAGTTTAACCGACCGACAGGGAGGTTTTACAGATACGCAGTATTTT. Its translation is CASSLTDRQGGFTDTQYF. Variable domain in full (rest from reference TRBV28 and TRBJ2-3): DVKVTQSSRYLVKRTGEKVFLECVQDMDHENMFWYRQDPGLGLRLIYFSYDVKMKEKGDIPEGYSVSREKKERFSLILESASTNQTSMYLCASSLTDRQGGFTDTQYFGPGTRLTVL.

The chain carries TRBV7-9 and TRBJ2-7; D is possibly TRBD2 (6 bases). The ends were cut back, 3 bases at V and 4 bases at J, with 13 bases in the middle. CDR3 length: 14 amino acids. CDR1 SEHNR and CDR2 FQNEAQ come from the germline V gene (reference sequence). CDR3 nucleotides: TGTGCCAGCAGCTTGGATGGACTAAATTACGAGCAGTACTTC. Translating it yields CASSLDGLNYEQYF.

This chain connects TRBV19 to TRBJ2-3; no reliable D call. This CDR3 spans 15 amino acids. In germline, CDR1 is LNHDA, CDR2 SQIVND (reference sequence). Between the trimmed V and J ends, which lost 5 bases and 0 bases, there was a span of 12 bases. In nucleotides, the CDR3 is TGTGCCAGTAGTTTTGACCGAGCTAGCACAGATACGCAGTATTTT. This codes for CASSFDRASTDTQYF.

The chain recombines TRBV5-1 with TRBJ2-7, with 9 nucleotides matching TRBD1. Unmatched junction bases numbered 8, after V lost 7 bases and J lost 0 bases. Germline lookup yields CDR1 SGHRS and CDR2 YFSETQ. This CDR3 comprises 15 residues. For the CDR3, the DNA is TGCGCCAGCCGTCGCACGACAGGGGGCTCCTACGAGCAGTACTTC. Encoded protein: CASRRTTGGSYEQYF.

This chain connects TRBV10-1 to TRBJ2-3; no definite D call. The CDR3 has 12 amino acids. V was trimmed by 3 bases and J by 1 base, leaving 2 bases between them. Germline V gives CDR1 WNHNN, CDR2 SYGVQD (reference sequence). The CDR3 protein is CASSEGTDTQYF. The DNA of the CDR3 is TGCGCCAGCAGTGAAGGCACAGATACGCAGTATTTT.

The V gene is TRBV6-4, the J gene TRBJ1-5; 7 positions match TRBD1. Germline CDR1 is MRHNA and CDR2 is SNTAGT. The ends lost 5 bases at V and 3 bases at J; junction bases unmatched: 7. The CDR3 has 15 residues. The CDR3: CASSSDREDNQPQHF. CDR3 DNA: TGTGCCAGCAGTTCCGACAGGGAGGACAATCAGCCCCAGCATTTT.

This clone was seen only once. The rearrangement uses TRBV28 and TRBJ2-1, with a possible D match to TRBD2 (5 bases). From germline, CDR1 is MDHEN and CDR2 SYDVKM. Trimming stripped 10 bases from V and 4 bases from J, with 20 bases between. CDR3 length equals 15 residues. The CDR3 reads CATEETTYPYNEQFF. The CDR3 nucleotides are TGTGCCACCGAAGAGACTACCTATCCATACAATGAGCAGTTCTTC.

J is TRBJ2-3 and V is TRBV27, with TRBD2 matching over 9 bases. The CDR3 totals 16 residues. Germline-derived CDR1 and CDR2 are MNHEY and SMNVEV (reference sequence). V shed 3 bases, J shed 6 bases, and the junction held 10 bases outside the gene matches. This CDR3 reads CASSLIGTSLGDTQYF. In DNA, the CDR3 is TGTGCCAGCAGTTTGATCGGGACTAGCTTGGGGGATACGCAGTATTTT.